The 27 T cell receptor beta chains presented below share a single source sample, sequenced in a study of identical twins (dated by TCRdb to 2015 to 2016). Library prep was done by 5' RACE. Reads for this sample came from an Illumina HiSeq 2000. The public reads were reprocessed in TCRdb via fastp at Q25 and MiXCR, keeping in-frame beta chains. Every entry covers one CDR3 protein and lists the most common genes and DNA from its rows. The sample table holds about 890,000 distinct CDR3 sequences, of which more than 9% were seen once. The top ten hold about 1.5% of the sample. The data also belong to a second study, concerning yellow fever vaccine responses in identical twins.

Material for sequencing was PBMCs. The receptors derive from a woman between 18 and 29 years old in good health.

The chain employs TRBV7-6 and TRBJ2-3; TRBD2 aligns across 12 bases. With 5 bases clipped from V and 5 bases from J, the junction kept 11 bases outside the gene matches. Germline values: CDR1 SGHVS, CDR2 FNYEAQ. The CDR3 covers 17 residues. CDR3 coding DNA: TGTGCCAGCAGCACCAAGACTAGCGGGAGATTCATAGATACGCAGTATTTT. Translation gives CASSTKTSGRFIDTQYF.

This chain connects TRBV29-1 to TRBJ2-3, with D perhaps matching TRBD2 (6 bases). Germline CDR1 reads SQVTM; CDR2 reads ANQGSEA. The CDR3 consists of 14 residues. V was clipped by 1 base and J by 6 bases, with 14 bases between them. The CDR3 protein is CSVEGWREPDTQYF. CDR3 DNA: TGCAGCGTTGAAGGATGGAGGGAACCCGATACGCAGTATTTT.

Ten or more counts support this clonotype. CDR3 residues: CATSRVGGLMAETQYF. The CDR3 DNA follows: TGTGCCACCAGCAGAGTTGGGGGTCTTATGGCGGAGACCCAGTACTTC. This sequence joins TRBV15 and TRBJ2-5; D possibly matches TRBD1 or TRBD2 (5 bases each). The CDR3 contains 16 residues. Trimming shortened V by 1 base and J by 5 bases, and 17 bases separated the two germline ends. CDR1 is LNHNV, CDR2 YYDKDF, per germline (reference sequence).

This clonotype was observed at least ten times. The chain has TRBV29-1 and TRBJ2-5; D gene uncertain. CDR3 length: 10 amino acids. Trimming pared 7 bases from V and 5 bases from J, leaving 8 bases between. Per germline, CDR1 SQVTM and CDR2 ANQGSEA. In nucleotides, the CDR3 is TGCAGCGGCCTACACGAGACCCAGTACTTC. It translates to CSGLHETQYF.

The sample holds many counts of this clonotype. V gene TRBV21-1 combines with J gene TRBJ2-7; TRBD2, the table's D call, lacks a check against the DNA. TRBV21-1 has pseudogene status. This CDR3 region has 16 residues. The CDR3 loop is CASSPQRAQFTDEQYV. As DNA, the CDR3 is TGTGCCAGCAGCCCGCAACGGGCCCAGTTTACTGACGAGCAGTACGTC.

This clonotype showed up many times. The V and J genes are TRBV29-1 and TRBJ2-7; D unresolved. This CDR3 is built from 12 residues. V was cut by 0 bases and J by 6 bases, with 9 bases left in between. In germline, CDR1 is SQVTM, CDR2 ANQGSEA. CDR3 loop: CSVEDFGFEQYF. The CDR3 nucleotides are TGCAGCGTTGAAGATTTCGGGTTCGAGCAGTACTTC.

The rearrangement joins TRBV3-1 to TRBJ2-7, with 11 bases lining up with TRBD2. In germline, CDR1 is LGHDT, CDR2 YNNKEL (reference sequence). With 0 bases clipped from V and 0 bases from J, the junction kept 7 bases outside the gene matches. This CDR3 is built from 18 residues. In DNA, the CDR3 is TGTGCCAGCAGCCAAGAACTAGCGGGAGAGTTCCTCTCCTACGAGCAGTACTTC. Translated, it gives CASSQELAGEFLSYEQYF.

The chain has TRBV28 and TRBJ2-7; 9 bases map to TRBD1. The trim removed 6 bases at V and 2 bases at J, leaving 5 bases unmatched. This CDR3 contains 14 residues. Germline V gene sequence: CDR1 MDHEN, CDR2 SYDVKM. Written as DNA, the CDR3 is TGTGCCAGCAGGGGACAGGGACAACCCTACGAGCAGTACTTC. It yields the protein CASRGQGQPYEQYF.

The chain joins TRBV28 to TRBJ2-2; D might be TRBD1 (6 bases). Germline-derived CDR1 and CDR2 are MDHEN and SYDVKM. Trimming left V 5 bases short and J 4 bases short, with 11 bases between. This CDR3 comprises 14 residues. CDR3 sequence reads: CASSPSTGTGELFF. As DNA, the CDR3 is TGTGCCAGCAGTCCCTCGACAGGCACCGGGGAGCTGTTTTTT.

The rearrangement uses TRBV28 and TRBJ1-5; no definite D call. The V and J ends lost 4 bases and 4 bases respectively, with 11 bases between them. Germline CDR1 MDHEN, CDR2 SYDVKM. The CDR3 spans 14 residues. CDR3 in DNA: TGTGCCAGCAGTTCCGTGACACCAAATCAGCCCCAGCATTTT. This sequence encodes CASSSVTPNQPQHF.

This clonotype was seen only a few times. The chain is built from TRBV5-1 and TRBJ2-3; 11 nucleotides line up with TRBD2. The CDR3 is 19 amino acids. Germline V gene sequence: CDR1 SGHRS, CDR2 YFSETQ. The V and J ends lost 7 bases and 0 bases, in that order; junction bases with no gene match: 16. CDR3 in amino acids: CASRDPIGTSGISTDTQYF. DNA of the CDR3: TGCGCCAGCCGAGACCCCATTGGGACTAGCGGAATTAGCACAGATACGCAGTATTTT.

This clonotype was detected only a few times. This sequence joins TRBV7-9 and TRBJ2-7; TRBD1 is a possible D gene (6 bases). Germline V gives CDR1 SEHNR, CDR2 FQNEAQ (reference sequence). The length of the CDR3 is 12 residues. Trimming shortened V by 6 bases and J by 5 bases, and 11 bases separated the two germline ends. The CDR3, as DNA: TGTGCCAGCAGTCTTCGACAGGACGAGCAGTACGTC. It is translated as CASSLRQDEQYV.

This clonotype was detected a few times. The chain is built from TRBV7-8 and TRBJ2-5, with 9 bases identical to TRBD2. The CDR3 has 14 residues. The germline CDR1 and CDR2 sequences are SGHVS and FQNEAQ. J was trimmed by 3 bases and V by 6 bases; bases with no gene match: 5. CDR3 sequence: CASRLAGIEETQYF. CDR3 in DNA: TGTGCCAGCAGACTAGCGGGCATAGAAGAGACCCAGTACTTC.

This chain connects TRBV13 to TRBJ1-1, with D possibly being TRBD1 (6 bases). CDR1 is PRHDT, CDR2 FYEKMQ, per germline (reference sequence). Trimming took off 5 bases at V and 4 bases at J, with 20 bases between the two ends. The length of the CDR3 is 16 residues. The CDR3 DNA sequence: TGTGCCAGCAGCCCGAGAGGTCCGGGGGCAAGCACTGAAGCTTTCTTT. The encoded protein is CASSPRGPGASTEAFF.

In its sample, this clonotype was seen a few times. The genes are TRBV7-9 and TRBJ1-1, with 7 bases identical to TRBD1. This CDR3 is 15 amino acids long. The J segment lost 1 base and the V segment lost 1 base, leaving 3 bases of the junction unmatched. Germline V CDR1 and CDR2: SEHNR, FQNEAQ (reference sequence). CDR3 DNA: TGTGCCAGCAGCTTAGAACAGGGGCCGAACACTGAAGCTTTCTTT. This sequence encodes CASSLEQGPNTEAFF.

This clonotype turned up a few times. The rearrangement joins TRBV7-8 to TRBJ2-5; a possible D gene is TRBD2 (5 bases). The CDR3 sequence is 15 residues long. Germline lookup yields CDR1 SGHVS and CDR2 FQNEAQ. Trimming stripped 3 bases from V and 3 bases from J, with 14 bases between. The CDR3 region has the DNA TGTGCCAGCAGCTTGAGGGAACTCAAAAAAGAGACCCAGTACTTC. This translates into CASSLRELKKETQYF. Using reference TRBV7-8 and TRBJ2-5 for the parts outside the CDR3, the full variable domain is GAGVSQSPRYKVAKRGQDVALRCDPISGHVSLFWYQQALGQGPEFLTYFQNEAQLDKSGLPSDRFFAERPEGSVSTLKIQRTQQEDSAVYLCASSLRELKKETQYFGPGTRLLVL.

The CDR3 nucleotides are TGTGCCAGCAGAGCGGAGGTTGGCTACGAGCAGTACTTC. Translation gives CASRAEVGYEQYF. V is TRBV12-3 or TRBV12-4 and J is TRBJ2-7, with D possibly being TRBD2 (5 bases). V was trimmed by 6 bases and J by 3 bases, leaving 12 bases between them. This CDR3 contains 13 residues.

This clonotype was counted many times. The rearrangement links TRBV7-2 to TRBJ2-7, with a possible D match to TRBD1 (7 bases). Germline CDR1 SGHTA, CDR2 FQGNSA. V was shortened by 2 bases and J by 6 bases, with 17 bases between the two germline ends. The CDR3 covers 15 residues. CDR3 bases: TGTGCCAGCAGCTTACAGGGGGGCAGTCTTTTCGAGCAGTACGTC. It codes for CASSLQGGSLFEQYV.

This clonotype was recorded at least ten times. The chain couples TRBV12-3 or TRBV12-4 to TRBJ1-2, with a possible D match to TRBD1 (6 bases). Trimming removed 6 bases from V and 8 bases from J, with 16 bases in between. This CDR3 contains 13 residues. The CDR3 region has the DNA TGTGCCAGCAGGGGACAACCAAAGAGGGGCTACACCTTC. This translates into CASRGQPKRGYTF.

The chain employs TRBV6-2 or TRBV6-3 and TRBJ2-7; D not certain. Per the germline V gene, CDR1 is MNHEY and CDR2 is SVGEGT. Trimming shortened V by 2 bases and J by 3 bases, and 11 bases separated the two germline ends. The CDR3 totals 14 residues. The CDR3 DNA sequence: TGTGCCAGCAGTTACAGACTCCGCGGCTACGAGCAGTACTTC. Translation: CASSYRLRGYEQYF.

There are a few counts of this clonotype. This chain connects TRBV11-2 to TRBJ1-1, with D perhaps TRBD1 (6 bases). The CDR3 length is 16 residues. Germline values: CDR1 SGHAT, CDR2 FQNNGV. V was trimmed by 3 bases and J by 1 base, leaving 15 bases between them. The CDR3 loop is CASSFLPGHGNTEAFF. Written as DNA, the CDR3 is TGTGCCAGCAGCTTCCTGCCGGGACATGGGAACACTGAAGCTTTCTTT.

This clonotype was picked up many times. The CDR3 spells CASSRRQAGVLSYDGYTF. Written as DNA, the CDR3 is TGTGCCAGCAGCCGTCGTCAGGCAGGGGTTCTCTCTTACGATGGCTACACCTTC. This chain links TRBV4-2 with TRBJ1-2, with D tentatively TRBD1 (6 bases). Between the trimmed V and J ends, which lost 4 bases and 6 bases, there was a span of 27 bases. Germline-derived CDR1 and CDR2 are LGHNA and YNFKEQ. The CDR3 length is 18 residues.

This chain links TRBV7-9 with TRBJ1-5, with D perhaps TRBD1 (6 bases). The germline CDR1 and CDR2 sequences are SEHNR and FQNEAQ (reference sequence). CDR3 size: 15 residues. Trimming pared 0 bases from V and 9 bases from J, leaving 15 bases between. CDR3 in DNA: TGTGCCAGCAGCTTAGCGGGGGGCCAATTTCGGCCCCAGCATTTT. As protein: CASSLAGGQFRPQHF.

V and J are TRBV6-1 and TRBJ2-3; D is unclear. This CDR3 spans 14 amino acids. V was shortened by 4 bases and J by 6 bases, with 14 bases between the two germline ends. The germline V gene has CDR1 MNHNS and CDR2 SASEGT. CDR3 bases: TGTGCCAGCAGTGCCTCCTTTCTAGGTGATACGCAGTATTTT. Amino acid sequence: CASSASFLGDTQYF.

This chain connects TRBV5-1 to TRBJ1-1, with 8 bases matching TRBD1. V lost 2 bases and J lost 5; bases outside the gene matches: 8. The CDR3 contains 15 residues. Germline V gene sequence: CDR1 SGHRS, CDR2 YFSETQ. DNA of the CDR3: TGCGCCAGCAGCTTTCATACAGGGGGAAGGACTGAAGCTTTCTTT. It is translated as CASSFHTGGRTEAFF.

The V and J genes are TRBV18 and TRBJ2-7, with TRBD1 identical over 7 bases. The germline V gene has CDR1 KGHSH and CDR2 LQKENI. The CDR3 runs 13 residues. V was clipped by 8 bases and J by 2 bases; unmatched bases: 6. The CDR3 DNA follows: TGTGCCAGCCGACCGACAGGGACCTACGAGCAGTACTTC. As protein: CASRPTGTYEQYF. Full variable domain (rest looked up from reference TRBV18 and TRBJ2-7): NAGVMQNPRHLVRRRGQEARLRCSPMKGHSHVYWYRQLPEEGLKFMVYLQKENIIDESGMPKERFSAEFPKEGPSILRIQQVVRGDSAAYFCASRPTGTYEQYFGPGTRLTVT.

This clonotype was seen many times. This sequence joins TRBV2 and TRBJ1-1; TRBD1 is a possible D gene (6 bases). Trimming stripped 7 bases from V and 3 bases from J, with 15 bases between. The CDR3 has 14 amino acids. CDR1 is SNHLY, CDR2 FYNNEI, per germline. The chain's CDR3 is CASKDRKEDTEAFF. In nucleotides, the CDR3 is TGTGCCAGCAAGGACAGAAAAGAGGACACTGAAGCTTTCTTT. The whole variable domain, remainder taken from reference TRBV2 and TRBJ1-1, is EPEVTQTPSHQVTQMGQEVILRCVPISNHLYFYWYRQILGQKVEFLVSFYNNEISEKSEIFDDQFSVERPDGSNFTLKIRSTKLEDSAMYFCASKDRKEDTEAFFGQGTRLTVV.